This T cell receptor beta chain was observed in a study of T cells after posttransplantation cyclophosphamide. The naive gate required viable CD3+CD4+ or CD3+CD8+ cells with CCR7+CD45RA+CD45RO-CD95-CD27+CD28+ phenotype. The related graft donor's blood sample was taken on the day of bone marrow donation. CDR3 length: 15 amino acids. In germline, CDR1 is SGHNT, CDR2 YYREEE (reference sequence). Deletions cut 4 bases from V and 1 base from J, with 14 bases between. Findings and limits, study-wide: Recipient CMV seropositivity and CMV reactivation strongly tracked TRB clonality. TRB overlap between skin or GI tissue T cells and blood was limited. Donor CD8+ memory clones often dominated recipient blood repertoires at later times.

Generated by immunoSEQ multiplex PCR, the TCRdb table keeps only in-frame clones and is missing some. In the table there are about 22,000 clones, 97% of which are singletons. With respect to this clone: The antigen remains unidentified.

The sequence came from a man aged 50 or older in good health, CMV-negative, and a related stem cell transplant donor. V gene TRBV5-4 combines with J gene TRBJ1-1; D uncertain. Sequences were obtained from naive CD4+ T cells sorted from PBMCs. As DNA, the CDR3 is TGTGCCAGCAGCCAAACCCCTGGCACGAACACTGAAGCTTTCTTT. This encodes CASSQTPGTNTEAFF.